Below are 23 T cell receptor beta chains sequenced from a single sample in a study of T cells after yellow fever vaccination. TCRdb reprocessed the 5' RACE reads via MiXCR and lists one record per CDR3 protein. The repertoire holds some 500,000 distinct CDR3 sequences, approximately 13% seen once, with around an eighth in the top ten. The sequencing here drew on PBMCs, taken on the day of the yellow fever booster vaccination. All receptors derive from a young man who received the YFV17D yellow fever vaccine.

This clonotype was counted only a few times. The V gene is TRBV25-1, the J gene TRBJ1-6; possible D gene TRBD1, 5 bases. Germline CDR1 is MGHDK and CDR2 is SYGVNS. The CDR3 runs to 13 residues. V was trimmed by 7 bases and J by 5 bases, leaving 9 bases between them. This chain's CDR3 is CASKTADNSPLHF. The CDR3 DNA reads as TGTGCCAGCAAGACAGCCGATAATTCACCCCTCCACTTT.

This clonotype was seen ten or more times. The chain is built from TRBV10-2 and TRBJ1-5; D remains ambiguous. This CDR3 spans 12 amino acids. Germline values: CDR1 WSHSY, CDR2 SAAADI. Trimming stripped 8 bases from V and 0 bases from J, with 5 bases between. The CDR3 protein is CASGYSNQPQHF. In DNA, the CDR3 is TGCGCCAGCGGGTATAGCAATCAGCCCCAGCATTTT.

The chain joins TRBV12-3 or TRBV12-4 to TRBJ1-5; tentatively, D is TRBD1 (5 bases). This CDR3 region has 14 residues. Between the trimmed V and J ends, which lost 4 bases and 3 bases, there was a span of 10 bases. The CDR3 DNA is TGTGCCAGCAGTTCGGGACGGGTCAATCAGCCCCAGCATTTT. Its protein is CASSSGRVNQPQHF.

This clonotype was detected a few times. The chain employs TRBV7-2 and TRBJ2-7; D remains ambiguous. CDR1 is SGHTA and CDR2 is FQGNSA in the germline V gene. Trimming left V 3 bases short and J 6 bases short, with 9 bases between. The CDR3 length is 12 residues. The DNA for the CDR3 is TGTGCCAGCAGCTTGCCCCCCTTCGAGCAGTACTTC. It codes for CASSLPPFEQYF.

This clonotype has only a few counts. V and J are TRBV2 and TRBJ1-5, with 9 bases lining up with TRBD1. The CDR3 covers 15 residues. Germline V gene lookup returns CDR1 SNHLY and CDR2 FYNNEI. Trimming at V came to 7 bases and at J to 5 bases, leaving 9 bases not matched to a gene. CDR3 sequence: CASMDLTGGDQPQHF. The CDR3 region has the DNA TGTGCCAGCATGGACCTTACAGGGGGCGATCAGCCCCAGCATTTT.

The CDR3 here is CSVCADYGTGELFF. The DNA for the CDR3 is TGCAGCGTTTGTGCCGATTACGGCACCGGGGAGCTGTTTTTT. J is TRBJ2-2 and V is TRBV29-1; D gene unclear. Trimming shortened V by 5 bases and J by 4 bases, and 14 bases separated the two germline ends. CDR3 length: 14 amino acids. The germline gives CDR1 SQVTM, CDR2 ANQGSEA.

The chain is built from TRBV7-2 and TRBJ2-2, with D unresolved. The germline CDR1 and CDR2 sequences are SGHTA and FQGNSA. Trimming cost V 2 bases and J 1 base, with 5 bases left between them. This CDR3 region has 14 residues. Written as DNA, the CDR3 is TGTGCCAGCAGCTTAAAACAGAACACCGGGGAGCTGTTTTTT. It translates to CASSLKQNTGELFF.

In this sample, this clonotype turned up many times. The genes are TRBV6-2 or TRBV6-3 and TRBJ2-3, with 7 bases lining up with TRBD1. The length of the CDR3 is 14 residues. CDR1 is MNHEY and CDR2 is SVGEGT in the germline V gene. Trimming took 7 bases from V and 1 from J; bases not matched to a gene: 5. The CDR3 region has the DNA TGTGCCAGCACCCGGGACAGAGGCACAGATACGCAGTATTTT. Its translation is CASTRDRGTDTQYF.

The chain couples TRBV6-1 to TRBJ2-1; tentatively, D is TRBD1 (7 bases). The CDR3 extends over 15 amino acids. The germline V gene has CDR1 MNHNS and CDR2 SASEGT. Trimming removed 5 bases from V and 7 bases from J, with 18 bases in between. CDR3 coding DNA: TGTGCCAGCAGTCCAGGGGGTGGAGGGAAGAATGAGCAGTTCTTC. Translating it yields CASSPGGGGKNEQFF.

The CDR3 sequence is CSASPGLLAYEQFF. CDR3 nucleotides: TGCAGTGCCTCACCGGGACTCCTGGCGTATGAGCAGTTCTTC. The chain combines TRBV20-1 with TRBJ2-1, with D tentatively TRBD2 (6 bases). The CDR3 extends over 14 amino acids. Trimming took 6 bases from V and 8 from J, leaving 20 bases between them. Looked up from germline, CDR1 is DFQATT and CDR2 is SNEGSKA (reference sequence).

This clonotype was observed a handful of times. The chain recombines TRBV5-1 with TRBJ2-1, with D unresolved. Looked up from germline, CDR1 is SGHRS and CDR2 is YFSETQ. Between the trimmed V and J ends, which lost 4 bases and 8 bases, there was a span of 1 base. This CDR3 is built from 9 residues. CDR3 in amino acids: CASSHEQFF. CDR3 DNA sequence: TGCGCCAGCAGCCATGAGCAGTTCTTC.

The V call is TRBV4-3, the J call TRBJ2-2; D is unclear. The CDR3 consists of 14 residues. Germline assignment: CDR1 LGHNA and CDR2 YSLEER. Trimming took 0 bases from V and 5 from J, leaving 7 bases between them. This CDR3 is CASSQDTLTGELFF. Written as DNA, the CDR3 is TGCGCCAGCAGCCAAGACACACTAACCGGGGAGCTGTTTTTT.

The chain links TRBV7-2 to TRBJ2-2, with D hard to call. This CDR3 contains 16 residues. V lost 1 base and J lost 2, with 11 bases in between. Germline V gives CDR1 SGHTA, CDR2 FQGNSA. CDR3 coding DNA: TGTGCCAGCAGCTTAGTTGGTGGTCACAACACCGGGGAGCTGTTTTTT. It codes for CASSLVGGHNTGELFF.

This clonotype has a handful of counts. CDR3 amino acids: CASSPWPDREGETQYF. CDR3 nucleotides: TGTGCCAGCTCCCCCTGGCCGGACAGGGAGGGAGAGACCCAGTACTTC. The gene calls are TRBV18 and TRBJ2-5, with D perhaps matching TRBD1 (8 bases). Deletions cut 6 bases from V and 4 bases from J, with 21 bases between. CDR3 length equals 16 residues. Germline-derived CDR1 and CDR2 are KGHSH and LQKENI.

This clonotype appeared a few times. The chain recombines TRBV20-1 with TRBJ2-2; no definite D call. The CDR3 is 13 residues long. With 2 bases removed from V and 6 bases from J, the gap between germline ends came to 10 bases. Germline CDR1 and CDR2: DFQATT and SNEGSKA (reference sequence). CDR3 in DNA: TGCAGTGCTAGAAGCAGAGCCGCCGGGGAGCTGTTTTTT. This gives the protein CSARSRAAGELFF.

This clonotype was counted a few times. The chain couples TRBV11-2 to TRBJ2-3; TRBD2 aligns across 7 bases. Trimming at V came to 6 bases and at J to 0 bases, leaving 9 bases not matched to a gene. The CDR3 extends over 16 amino acids. Germline lookup yields CDR1 SGHAT and CDR2 FQNNGV. The CDR3, as DNA: TGTGCCAGCAGAAAAGCCGCGGGAGCTAGCACAGATACGCAGTATTTT. This codes for CASRKAAGASTDTQYF.

The CDR3 spells CASSLPGTTDTQYF. The CDR3 region has the DNA TGTGCCAGCAGCCTTCCCGGAACCACAGATACGCAGTATTTT. The chain recombines TRBV7-2 with TRBJ2-3, with D hard to call. Trimming took off 5 bases at V and 2 bases at J, with 11 bases between the two ends. The length of the CDR3 is 14 residues. The germline V gene encodes CDR1 SGHTA and CDR2 FQGNSA. Full variable domain (remainder filled in from reference TRBV7-2 and TRBJ2-3): GAGVSQSPSNKVTEKGKDVELRCDPISGHTALYWYRQSLGQGLEFLIYFQGNSAPDKSGLPSDRFSAERTGGSVSTLTIQRTQQEDSAVYLCASSLPGTTDTQYFGPGTRLTVL.

This clonotype was seen a few times. The rearrangement uses TRBV7-2 and TRBJ2-5, with D maybe TRBD2 (6 bases). Germline V lookup: CDR1 SGHTA, CDR2 FQGNSA. V shed 4 bases and J shed 5 bases, with 20 bases lying between them. The CDR3 contains 16 residues. The DNA of the CDR3 is TGTGCCAGCAGCTCCCCCCGGGAGAGCCCTAAGGAGACCCAGTACTTC. This translates into CASSSPRESPKETQYF.

The rearrangement links TRBV15 to TRBJ2-1; perhaps TRBD2 as D (7 bases). V was trimmed by 0 bases and J by 3 bases, leaving 18 bases between them. This CDR3 spans 18 amino acids. Looked up from germline, CDR1 is LNHNV and CDR2 is YYDKDF (reference sequence). CDR3 region: CATSRDKGGGGLYNEQFF. CDR3 DNA: TGTGCCACCAGCAGAGATAAGGGAGGGGGGGGGCTCTACAATGAGCAGTTCTTC.

This clonotype was seen a few times. This rearrangement joins TRBV6-5 to TRBJ1-1; TRBD1 is a possible D gene (5 bases). Trimming cost V 0 bases and J 7 bases, with 15 bases left between them. From germline, CDR1 is MNHEY and CDR2 SVGAGI. This CDR3 comprises 15 residues. The CDR3 spells CASSYSLGGSGEAFF. In DNA, the CDR3 is TGTGCCAGCAGTTACTCGCTTGGGGGGTCGGGTGAAGCTTTCTTT.

This clonotype came up a few times. The rearrangement links TRBV4-2 to TRBJ2-3, with TRBD2 matching over 10 bases. V was pared by 4 bases and J by 4 bases, with 20 bases of the junction left unmatched. The length of the CDR3 is 20 residues. Germline values: CDR1 LGHNA, CDR2 YNFKEQ. The CDR3 bases are TGTGCCAGCAGCCGTACGTTAGCGGGAGGCAAACCCTCTCCCCCAGATACGCAGTATTTT. The encoded protein is CASSRTLAGGKPSPPDTQYF.

This clonotype was observed many times. The chain couples TRBV18 to TRBJ2-5, with a weak D call TRBD2 (6 bases). Trimming shortened V by 3 bases and J by 2 bases, and 22 bases separated the two germline ends. Germline V lookup: CDR1 KGHSH, CDR2 LQKENI. The CDR3 sequence is 18 residues long. The CDR3 region has the DNA TGTGCCAGCTCACCGTCAACGGTCACGGGGGACCCACAAGAGACCCAGTACTTC. Protein sequence: CASSPSTVTGDPQETQYF. Drawing the rest from reference TRBV18 and TRBJ2-5, the complete variable domain is NAGVMQNPRHLVRRRGQEARLRCSPMKGHSHVYWYRQLPEEGLKFMVYLQKENIIDESGMPKERFSAEFPKEGPSILRIQQVVRGDSAAYFCASSPSTVTGDPQETQYFGPGTRLLVL.

This clonotype was found a few times. V gene TRBV20-1 combines with J gene TRBJ2-1, with D unclear. The CDR3 has 11 amino acids. Per germline, CDR1 DFQATT and CDR2 SNEGSKA (reference sequence). The V end lost 0 bases, the J end lost 9 bases, and 6 bases lay between the germline ends. CDR3 nucleotide sequence: TGCAGTGCTAGAGAGGTTACTGAGCAGTTCTTC. Translated, it gives CSAREVTEQFF.